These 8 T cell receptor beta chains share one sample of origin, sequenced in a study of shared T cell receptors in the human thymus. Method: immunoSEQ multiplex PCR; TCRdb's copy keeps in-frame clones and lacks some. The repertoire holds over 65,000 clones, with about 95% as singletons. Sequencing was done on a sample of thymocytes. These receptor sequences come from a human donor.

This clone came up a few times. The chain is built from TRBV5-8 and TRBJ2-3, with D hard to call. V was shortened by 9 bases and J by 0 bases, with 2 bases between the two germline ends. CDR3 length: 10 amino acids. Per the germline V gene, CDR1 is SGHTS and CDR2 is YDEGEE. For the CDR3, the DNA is TGTGCCACGAGCACAGATACGCAGTATTTT. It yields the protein CATSTDTQYF.

The CDR3 here is CASGLISPRGRTYEQYF. Here the CDR3 DNA reads TGTGCTAGTGGTTTGATCTCCCCTAGGGGGCGAACCTACGAGCAGTACTTC. V and J are TRBV12-5 and TRBJ2-7; 7 bases align to TRBD1. This CDR3 has 17 residues. V dropped 2 bases and J dropped 2; count of bases not matched to a gene: 12. CDR1 is LGHNT, CDR2 FRNRAP, per germline.

CDR3 sequence (DNA): TGCGCCAGCAGCTGGAGCTCCTACAATGAGCAGTTCTTC. This sequence encodes CASSWSSYNEQFF. The chain uses TRBV5-1 and TRBJ2-1; D not resolved. V shed 3 bases and J shed 0 bases, with 4 bases lying between them. Per the germline V gene, CDR1 is SGHRS and CDR2 is YFSETQ. This CDR3 comprises 13 residues.

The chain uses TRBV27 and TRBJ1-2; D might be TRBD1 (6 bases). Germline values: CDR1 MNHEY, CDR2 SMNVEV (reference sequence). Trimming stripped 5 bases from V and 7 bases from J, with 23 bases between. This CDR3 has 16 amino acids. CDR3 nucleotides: TGTGCCAGCAGTCCCCACTCACAGGGTCCCAAAGGTGGCTACACCTTC. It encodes CASSPHSQGPKGGYTF.

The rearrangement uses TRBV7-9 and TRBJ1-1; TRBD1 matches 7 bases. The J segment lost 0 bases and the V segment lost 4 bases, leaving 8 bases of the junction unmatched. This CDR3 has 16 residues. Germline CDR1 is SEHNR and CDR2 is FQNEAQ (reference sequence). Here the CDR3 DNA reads TGTGCCAGCAGCTCGGACAGGAGGGTCGTGAACACTGAAGCTTTCTTT. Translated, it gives CASSSDRRVVNTEAFF.

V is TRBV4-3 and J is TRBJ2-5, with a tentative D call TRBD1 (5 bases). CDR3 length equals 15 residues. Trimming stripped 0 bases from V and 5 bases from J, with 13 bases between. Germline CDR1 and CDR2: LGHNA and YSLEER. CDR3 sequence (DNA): TGCGCCAGCAGCCAAGATAGTAGGGGTTCGGAGACCCAGTACTTC. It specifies CASSQDSRGSETQYF.

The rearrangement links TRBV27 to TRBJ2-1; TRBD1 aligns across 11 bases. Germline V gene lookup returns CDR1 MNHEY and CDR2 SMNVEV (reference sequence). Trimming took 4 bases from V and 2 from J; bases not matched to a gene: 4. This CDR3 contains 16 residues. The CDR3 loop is CASSSKGQGAYNEQFF. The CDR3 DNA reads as TGTGCCAGCAGTTCAAAGGGACAGGGGGCCTACAATGAGCAGTTCTTC.

The DNA of the CDR3 is TGTGCCAGCAGAGGGGCAGGGACTGCTTTCGGGGAGCTGTTTTTT. It specifies CASRGAGTAFGELFF. The genes are TRBV9 and TRBJ2-2; a weak D match, TRBD2 (6 bases). The V end was cut by 5 bases, the J end by 7 bases, with 18 bases between. Germline CDR1 reads SGDLS; CDR2 reads YYNGEE. This CDR3 is 15 amino acids long.